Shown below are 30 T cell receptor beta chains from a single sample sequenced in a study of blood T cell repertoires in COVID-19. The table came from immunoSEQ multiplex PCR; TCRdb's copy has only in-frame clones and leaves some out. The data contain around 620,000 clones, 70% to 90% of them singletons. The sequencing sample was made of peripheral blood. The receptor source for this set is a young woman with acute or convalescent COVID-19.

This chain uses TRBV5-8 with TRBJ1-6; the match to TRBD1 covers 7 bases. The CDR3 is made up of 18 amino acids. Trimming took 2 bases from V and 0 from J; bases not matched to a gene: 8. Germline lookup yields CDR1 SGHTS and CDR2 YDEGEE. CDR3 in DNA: TGTGCCAGCAGCTTTCTACAGGGGACCACCTCCTATAATTCACCCCTCCACTTT. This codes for CASSFLQGTTSYNSPLHF.

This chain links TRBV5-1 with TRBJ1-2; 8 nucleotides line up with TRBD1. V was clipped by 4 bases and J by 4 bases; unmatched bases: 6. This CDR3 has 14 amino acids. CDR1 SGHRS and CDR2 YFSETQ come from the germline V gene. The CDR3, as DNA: TGCGCCAGCAGCCTAACAGGGGGTAGCTATGGCTACACCTTC. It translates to CASSLTGGSYGYTF.

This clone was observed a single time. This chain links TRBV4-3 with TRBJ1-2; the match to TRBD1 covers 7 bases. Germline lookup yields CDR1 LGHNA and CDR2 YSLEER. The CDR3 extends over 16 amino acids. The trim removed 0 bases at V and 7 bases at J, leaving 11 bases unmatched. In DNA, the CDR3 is TGCGCCAGCAGCCAAGATTATAGTAGGGGGCGCGGTGGCTACACCTTC. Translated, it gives CASSQDYSRGRGGYTF.

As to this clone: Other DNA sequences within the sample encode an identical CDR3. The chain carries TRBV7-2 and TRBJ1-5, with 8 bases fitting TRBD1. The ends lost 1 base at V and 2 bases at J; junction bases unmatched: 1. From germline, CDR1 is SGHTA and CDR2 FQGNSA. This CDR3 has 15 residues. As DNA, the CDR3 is TGTGCCAGCAGCTTAGTGGGACAGGGCAATCAGCCCCAGCATTTT. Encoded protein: CASSLVGQGNQPQHF.

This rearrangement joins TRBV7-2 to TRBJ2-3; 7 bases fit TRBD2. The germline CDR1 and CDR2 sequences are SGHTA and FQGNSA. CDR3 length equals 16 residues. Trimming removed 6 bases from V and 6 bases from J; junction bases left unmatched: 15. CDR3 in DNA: TGTGCCAGCAGGAGAAAGAGCGGGACCGGGTCCGATACGCAGTATTTT. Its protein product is CASRRKSGTGSDTQYF.

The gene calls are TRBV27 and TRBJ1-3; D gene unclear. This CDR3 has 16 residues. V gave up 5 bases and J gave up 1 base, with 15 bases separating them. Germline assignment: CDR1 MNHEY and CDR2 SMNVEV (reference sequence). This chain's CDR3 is CASSPRFTTSGNTIYF. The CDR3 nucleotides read TGTGCCAGCAGTCCTAGATTCACGACGTCTGGAAACACCATATATTTT.

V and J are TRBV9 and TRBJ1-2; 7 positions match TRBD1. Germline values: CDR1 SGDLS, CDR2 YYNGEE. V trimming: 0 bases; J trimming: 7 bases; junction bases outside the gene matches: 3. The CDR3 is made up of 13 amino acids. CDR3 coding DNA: TGTGCCAGCAGCGTAGAGACAGGGTCTGGCTACACCTTC. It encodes CASSVETGSGYTF.

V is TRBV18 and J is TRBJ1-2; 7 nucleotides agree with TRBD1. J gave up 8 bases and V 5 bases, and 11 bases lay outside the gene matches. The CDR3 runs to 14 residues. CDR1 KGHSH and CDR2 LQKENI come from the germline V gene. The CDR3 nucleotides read TGTGCCAGCTCAACCAGTGACAGGGACGTCGGCTACACCTTC. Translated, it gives CASSTSDRDVGYTF.

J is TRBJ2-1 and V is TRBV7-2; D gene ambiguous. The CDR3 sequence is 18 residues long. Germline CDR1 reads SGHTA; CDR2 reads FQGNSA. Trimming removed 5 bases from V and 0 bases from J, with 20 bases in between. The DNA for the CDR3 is TGTGCCAGCAGCCTAAGACACCGGCAAGTCGGCTCCTACAATGAGCAGTTCTTC. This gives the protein CASSLRHRQVGSYNEQFF.

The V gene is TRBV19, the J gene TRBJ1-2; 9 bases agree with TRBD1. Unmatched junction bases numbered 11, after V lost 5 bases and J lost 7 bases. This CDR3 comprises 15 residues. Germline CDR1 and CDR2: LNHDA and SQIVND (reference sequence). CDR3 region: CASSVIDRDRAGYTF. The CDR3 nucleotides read TGTGCCAGTAGTGTAATTGACCGGGACAGGGCTGGCTACACCTTC.

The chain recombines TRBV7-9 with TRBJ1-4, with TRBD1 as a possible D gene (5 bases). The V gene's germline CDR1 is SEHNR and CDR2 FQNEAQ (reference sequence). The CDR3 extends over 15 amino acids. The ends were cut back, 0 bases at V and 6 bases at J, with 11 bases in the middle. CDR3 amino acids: CASSLAQGFDEKLFF. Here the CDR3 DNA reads TGTGCCAGCAGCTTAGCCCAGGGTTTTGATGAAAAACTGTTTTTT.

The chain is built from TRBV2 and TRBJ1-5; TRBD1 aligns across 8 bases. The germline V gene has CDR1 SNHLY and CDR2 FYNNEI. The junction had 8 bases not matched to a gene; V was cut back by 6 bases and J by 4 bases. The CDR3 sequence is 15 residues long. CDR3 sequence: CASRPRGRGNQPQHF. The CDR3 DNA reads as TGTGCCAGCAGACCCAGGGGGCGCGGGAATCAGCCCCAGCATTTT.

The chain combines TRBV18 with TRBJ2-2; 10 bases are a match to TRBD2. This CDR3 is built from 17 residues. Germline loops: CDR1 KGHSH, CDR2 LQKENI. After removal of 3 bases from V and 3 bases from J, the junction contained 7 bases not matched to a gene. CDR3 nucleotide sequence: TGTGCCAGCTCACCGGTACTAGCGGGGCCGTACACCGGGGAGCTGTTTTTT. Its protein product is CASSPVLAGPYTGELFF.

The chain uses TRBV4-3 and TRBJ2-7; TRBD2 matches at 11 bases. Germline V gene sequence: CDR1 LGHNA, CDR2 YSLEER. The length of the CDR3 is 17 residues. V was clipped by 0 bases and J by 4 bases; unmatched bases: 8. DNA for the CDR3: TGCGCCAGCAGCCAAGAGGGCCCGGGGACTAGCGGTTACGAGCAGTACTTC. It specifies CASSQEGPGTSGYEQYF.

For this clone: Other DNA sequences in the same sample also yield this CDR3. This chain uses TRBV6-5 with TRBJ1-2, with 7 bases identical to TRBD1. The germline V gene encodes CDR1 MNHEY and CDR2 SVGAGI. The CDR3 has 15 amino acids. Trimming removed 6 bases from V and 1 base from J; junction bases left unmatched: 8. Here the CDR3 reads CASRPRQGGNYGYTF. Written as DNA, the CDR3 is TGTGCCAGCAGGCCAAGACAGGGAGGTAACTATGGCTACACCTTC.

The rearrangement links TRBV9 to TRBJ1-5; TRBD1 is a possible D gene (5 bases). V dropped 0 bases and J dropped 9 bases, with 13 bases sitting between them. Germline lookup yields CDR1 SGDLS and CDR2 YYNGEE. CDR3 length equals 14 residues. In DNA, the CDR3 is TGTGCCAGCAGCGTAGACGGTACCCAGGGGCCCCAGCATTTT. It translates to CASSVDGTQGPQHF.

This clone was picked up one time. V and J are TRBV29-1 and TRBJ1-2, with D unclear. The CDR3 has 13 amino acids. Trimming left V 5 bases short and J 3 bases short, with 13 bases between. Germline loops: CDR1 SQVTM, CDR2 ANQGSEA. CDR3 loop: CSVIRGPDYGYTF. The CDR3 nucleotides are TGCAGCGTTATACGCGGGCCGGACTATGGCTACACCTTC.

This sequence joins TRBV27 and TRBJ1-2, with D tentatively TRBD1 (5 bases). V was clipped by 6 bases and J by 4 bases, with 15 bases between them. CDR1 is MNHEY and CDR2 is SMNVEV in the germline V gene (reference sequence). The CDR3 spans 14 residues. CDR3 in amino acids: CASSSRAGLYGYTF. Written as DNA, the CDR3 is TGTGCCAGCAGCTCCCGGGCAGGGCTCTATGGCTACACCTTC.

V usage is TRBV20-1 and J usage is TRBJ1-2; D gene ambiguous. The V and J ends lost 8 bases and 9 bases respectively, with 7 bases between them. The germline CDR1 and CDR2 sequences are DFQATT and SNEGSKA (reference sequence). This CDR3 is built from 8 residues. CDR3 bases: TGCAGTACCGACAGCTACACCTTC. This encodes CSTDSYTF.

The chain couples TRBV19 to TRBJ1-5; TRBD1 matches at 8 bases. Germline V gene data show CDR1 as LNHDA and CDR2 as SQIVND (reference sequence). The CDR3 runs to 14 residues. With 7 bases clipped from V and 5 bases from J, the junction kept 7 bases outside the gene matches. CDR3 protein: CASTSTGVDQPQHF. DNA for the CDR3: TGTGCCAGTACTTCGACAGGGGTAGATCAGCCCCAGCATTTT. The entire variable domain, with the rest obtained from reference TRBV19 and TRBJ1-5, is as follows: DGGITQSPKYLFRKEGQNVTLSCEQNLNHDAMYWYRQDPGQGLRLIYYSQIVNDFQKGDIAEGYSVSREKKESFPLTVTSAQKNPTAFYLCASTSTGVDQPQHFGDGTRLSIL.

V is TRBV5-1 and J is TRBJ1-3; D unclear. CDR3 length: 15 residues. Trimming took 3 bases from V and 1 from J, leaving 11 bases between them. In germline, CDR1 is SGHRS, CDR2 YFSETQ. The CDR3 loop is CASSSDPGSGNTIYF. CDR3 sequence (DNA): TGCGCCAGCAGCTCCGATCCGGGATCTGGAAACACCATATATTTT.

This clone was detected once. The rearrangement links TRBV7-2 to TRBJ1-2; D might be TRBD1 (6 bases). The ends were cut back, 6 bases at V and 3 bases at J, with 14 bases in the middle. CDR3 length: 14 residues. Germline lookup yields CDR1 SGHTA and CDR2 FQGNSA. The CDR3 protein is CASREGGSDYGYTF. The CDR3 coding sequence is TGTGCCAGCAGGGAAGGGGGAAGCGACTATGGCTACACCTTC. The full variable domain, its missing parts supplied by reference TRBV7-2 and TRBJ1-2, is GAGVSQSPSNKVTEKGKDVELRCDPISGHTALYWYRQSLGQGLEFLIYFQGNSAPDKSGLPSDRFSAERTGGSVSTLTIQRTQQEDSAVYLCASREGGSDYGYTFGSGTRLTVV.

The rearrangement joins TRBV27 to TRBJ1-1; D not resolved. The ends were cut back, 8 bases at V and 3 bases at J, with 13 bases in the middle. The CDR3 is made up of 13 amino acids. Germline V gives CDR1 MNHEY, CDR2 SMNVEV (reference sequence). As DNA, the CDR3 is TGTGCCAGCCGGCCGGGTTGGGACACTGAAGCTTTCTTT. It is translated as CASRPGWDTEAFF.

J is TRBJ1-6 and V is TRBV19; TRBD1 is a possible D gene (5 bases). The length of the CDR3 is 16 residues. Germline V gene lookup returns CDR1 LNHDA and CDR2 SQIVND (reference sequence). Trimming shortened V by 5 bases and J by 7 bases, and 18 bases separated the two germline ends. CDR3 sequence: CASSQWRARGNSPLHF. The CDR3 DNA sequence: TGTGCCAGTAGTCAGTGGCGTGCGCGGGGGAATTCACCCCTCCACTTT.

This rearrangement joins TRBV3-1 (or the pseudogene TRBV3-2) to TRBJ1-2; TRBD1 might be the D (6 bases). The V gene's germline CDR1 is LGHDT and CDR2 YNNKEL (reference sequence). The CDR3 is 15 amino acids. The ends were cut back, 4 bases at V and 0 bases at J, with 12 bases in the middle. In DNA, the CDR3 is TGTGCCAGCAGCCGGCCAGGGGATCCTAACTATGGCTACACCTTC. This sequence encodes CASSRPGDPNYGYTF.

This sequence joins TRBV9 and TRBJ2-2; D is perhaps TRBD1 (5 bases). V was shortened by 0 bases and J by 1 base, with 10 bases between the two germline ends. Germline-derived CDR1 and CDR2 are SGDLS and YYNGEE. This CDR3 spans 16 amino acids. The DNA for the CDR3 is TGTGCCAGCAGCGTAGCTAGGCAGGGGAACACCGGGGAGCTGTTTTTT. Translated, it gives CASSVARQGNTGELFF.

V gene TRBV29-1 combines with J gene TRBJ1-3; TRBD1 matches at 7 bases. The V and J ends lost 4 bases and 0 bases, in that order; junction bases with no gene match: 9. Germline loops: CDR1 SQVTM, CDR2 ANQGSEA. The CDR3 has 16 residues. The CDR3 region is CSVAYLTGASGNTIYF. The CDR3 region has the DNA TGCAGCGTTGCCTATCTAACAGGGGCCTCTGGAAACACCATATATTTT. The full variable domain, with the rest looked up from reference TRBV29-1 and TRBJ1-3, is SAVISQKPSRDICQRGTSLTIQCQVDSQVTMMFWYRQQPGQSLTLIATANQGSEATYESGFVIDKFPISRPNLTFSTLTVSNMSPEDSSIYLCSVAYLTGASGNTIYFGEGSWLTVV.

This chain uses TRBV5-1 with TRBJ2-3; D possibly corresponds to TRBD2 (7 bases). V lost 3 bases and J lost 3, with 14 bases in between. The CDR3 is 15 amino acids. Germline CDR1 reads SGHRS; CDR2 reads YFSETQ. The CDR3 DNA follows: TGCGCCAGCAGCTCTACAGGGCGGGGGACAGATACGCAGTATTTT. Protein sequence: CASSSTGRGTDTQYF. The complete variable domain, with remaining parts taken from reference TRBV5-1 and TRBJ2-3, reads KAGVTQTPRYLIKTRGQQVTLSCSPISGHRSVSWYQQTPGQGLQFLFEYFSETQRNKGNFPGRFSGRQFSNSRSEMNVSTLELGDSALYLCASSSTGRGTDTQYFGPGTRLTVL.

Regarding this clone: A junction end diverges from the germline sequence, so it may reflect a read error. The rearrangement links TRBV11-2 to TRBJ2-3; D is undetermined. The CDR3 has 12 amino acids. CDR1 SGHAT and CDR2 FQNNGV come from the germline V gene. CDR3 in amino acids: CASSLDRDTQYF. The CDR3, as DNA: TGTGCCAGCAGCCTAGACCGGGATACGCAGTATTTT.

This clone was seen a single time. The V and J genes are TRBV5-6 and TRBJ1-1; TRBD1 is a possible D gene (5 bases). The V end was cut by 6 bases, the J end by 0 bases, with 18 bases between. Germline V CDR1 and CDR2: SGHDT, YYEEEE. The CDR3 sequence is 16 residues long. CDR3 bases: TGTGCCAGCACCACTTGGGGCCGGATTATGAACACTGAAGCTTTCTTT. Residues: CASTTWGRIMNTEAFF.